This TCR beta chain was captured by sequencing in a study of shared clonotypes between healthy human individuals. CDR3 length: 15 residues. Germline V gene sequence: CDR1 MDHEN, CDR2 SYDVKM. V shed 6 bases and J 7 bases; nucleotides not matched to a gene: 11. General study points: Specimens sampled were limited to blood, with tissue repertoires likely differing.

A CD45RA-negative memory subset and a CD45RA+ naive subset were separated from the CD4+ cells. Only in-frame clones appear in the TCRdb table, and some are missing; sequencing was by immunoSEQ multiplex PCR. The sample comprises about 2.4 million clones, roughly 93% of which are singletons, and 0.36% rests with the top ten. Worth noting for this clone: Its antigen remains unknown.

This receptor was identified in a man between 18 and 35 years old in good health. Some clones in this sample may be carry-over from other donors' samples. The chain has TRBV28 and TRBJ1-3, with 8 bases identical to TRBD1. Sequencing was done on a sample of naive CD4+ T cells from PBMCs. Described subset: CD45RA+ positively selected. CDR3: CASRELGQGHNTIYF. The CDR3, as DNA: TGTGCCAGCAGGGAACTCGGACAGGGCCATAACACCATATATTTT.